The source of this TCR beta chain is a study of cytotoxic CD8 clonotypes in ibrutinib-treated CLL. V was trimmed by 7 bases and J by 0 bases, leaving 16 bases between them. Germline-derived CDR1 and CDR2 are SQVTM and ANQGSEA. This CDR3 is 14 amino acids long. Only in-frame clones appear in the TCRdb table, and some are missing; sequencing was by immunoSEQ multiplex PCR. This table has roughly 63,000 clones, around three fifths appearing once. In its sample, this clone was seen a few times. Specimen: PBMCs, collected after 12 months of ibrutinib treatment. The sequence was collected from a human donor with chronic lymphocytic leukemia. The chain carries TRBV29-1 and TRBJ2-7; D might be TRBD1 (6 bases). The CDR3 spells CSGPQGRSSYEQYV. The CDR3 DNA is TGCAGCGGACCACAGGGCCGTAGCTCCTACGAGCAGTACGTC.